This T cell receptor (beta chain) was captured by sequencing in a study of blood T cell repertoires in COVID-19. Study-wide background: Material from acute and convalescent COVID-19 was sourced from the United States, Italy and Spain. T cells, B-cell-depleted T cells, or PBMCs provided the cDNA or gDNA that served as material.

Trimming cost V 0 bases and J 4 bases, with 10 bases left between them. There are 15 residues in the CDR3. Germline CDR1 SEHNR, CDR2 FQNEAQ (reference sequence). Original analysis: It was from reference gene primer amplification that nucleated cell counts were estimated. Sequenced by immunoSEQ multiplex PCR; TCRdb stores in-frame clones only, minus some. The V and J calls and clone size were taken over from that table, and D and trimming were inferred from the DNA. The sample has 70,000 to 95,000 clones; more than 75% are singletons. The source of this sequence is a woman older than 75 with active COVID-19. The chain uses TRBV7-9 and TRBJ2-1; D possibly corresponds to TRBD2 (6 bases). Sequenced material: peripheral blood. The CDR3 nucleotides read TGTGCCAGCAGCTTAGCTGGCGGGACTTACAATGAGCAGTTCTTC. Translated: CASSLAGGTYNEQFF.